This paragraph covers one TCR beta chain sequence. Its specificity is not known. PCR was performed using 60 Vbeta and 13 Jbeta primers. The protocol was immunoSEQ multiplex PCR, while the TCRdb copy is restricted to in-frame clones and leaves out a portion. The sample lists fewer than 130,000 clones, roughly 80% occurring once. These data belong to a study of cytomegalovirus exposure and HLA in healthy donors. Findings and limits, study-wide: According to the study, around 150 TCR beta chains were cytomegalovirus-associated. Reportedly, fewer N-insertions than the roughly 600-donor mean appeared in an Asian-associated ancestry cluster in a later analysis. A classifier reportedly called cytomegalovirus status with high sensitivity and specificity.

V lost 6 bases and J lost 5, with 17 bases in between. The germline V gene encodes CDR1 SNHLY and CDR2 FYNNEI. The CDR3 runs to 15 residues. This sequence joins TRBV2 and TRBJ1-5; tentative D call: TRBD1 (5 bases). The receptor comes from a female donor in good health and CMV-seropositive. Sample: PBMCs. The CDR3 nucleotides are TGTGCCAGCAGGCCTGGGGCTCTCCCTTATCAGCCCCAGCATTTT. It codes for CASRPGALPYQPQHF.